Below, one T cell receptor beta chain is given with its context. Its target is unknown. Trimming left V 0 bases short and J 11 bases short, with 17 bases between. CDR3 length: 16 residues. Germline CDR1 is KGHSH and CDR2 is LQKENI. These data come from a study of T cell responses to AZD1222 COVID-19 vaccine. Clones were sequenced by immunoSEQ multiplex PCR, and TCRdb holds only the in-frame ones, with some missing. The table includes roughly 120,000 clones, 86% detected once. Study observations and caveats: Among AZD1222 vaccinees, only five to seven were seropositive at baseline. Sampling captured repertoires only after the peak T cell response.

This chain joins TRBV18 and TRBJ1-6; D may be TRBD1 (6 bases). This TCR came from an adult in good health. The source was peripheral blood, collected on day 0 of AZD1222 vaccination. As DNA, the CDR3 is TGTGCCAGCTCACCACCGTCCCAGGGGAAGTCCGCACCCCTCCACTTT. Translation: CASSPPSQGKSAPLHF.